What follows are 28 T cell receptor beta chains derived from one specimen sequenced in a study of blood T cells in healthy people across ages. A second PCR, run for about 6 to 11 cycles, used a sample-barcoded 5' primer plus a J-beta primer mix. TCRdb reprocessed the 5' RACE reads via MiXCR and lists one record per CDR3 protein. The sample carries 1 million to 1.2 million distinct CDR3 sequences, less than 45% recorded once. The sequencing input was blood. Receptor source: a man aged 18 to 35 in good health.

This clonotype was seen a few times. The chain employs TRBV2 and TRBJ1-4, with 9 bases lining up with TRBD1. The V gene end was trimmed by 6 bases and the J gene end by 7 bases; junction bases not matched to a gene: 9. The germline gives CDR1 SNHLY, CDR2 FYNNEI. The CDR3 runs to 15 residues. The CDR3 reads CASSATGTGFEKLFF. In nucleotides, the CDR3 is TGTGCCAGCAGCGCCACCGGGACAGGGTTTGAAAAACTGTTTTTT.

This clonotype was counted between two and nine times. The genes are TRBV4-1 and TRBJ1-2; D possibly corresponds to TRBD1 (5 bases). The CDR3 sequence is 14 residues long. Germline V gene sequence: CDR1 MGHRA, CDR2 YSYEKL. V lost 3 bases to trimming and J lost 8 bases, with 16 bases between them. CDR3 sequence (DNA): TGCGCCAGCAGCCAGAATCAGGGAATTGGAGGCTACACCTTC. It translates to CASSQNQGIGGYTF.

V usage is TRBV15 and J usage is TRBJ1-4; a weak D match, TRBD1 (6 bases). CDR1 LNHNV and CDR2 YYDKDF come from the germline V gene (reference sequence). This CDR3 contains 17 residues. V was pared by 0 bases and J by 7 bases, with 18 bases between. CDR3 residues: CATSRERGRRIPEKLFF. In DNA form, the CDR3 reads TGTGCCACCAGCAGAGAGCGGGGGCGGAGGATCCCTGAAAAACTGTTTTTT.

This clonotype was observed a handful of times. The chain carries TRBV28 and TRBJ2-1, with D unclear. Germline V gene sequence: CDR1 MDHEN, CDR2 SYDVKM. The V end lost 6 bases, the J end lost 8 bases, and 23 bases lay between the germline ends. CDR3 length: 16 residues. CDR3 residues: CASSSPFGLSGDEQFF. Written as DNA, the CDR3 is TGTGCCAGCAGCTCCCCCTTTGGGCTTAGTGGCGATGAGCAGTTCTTC. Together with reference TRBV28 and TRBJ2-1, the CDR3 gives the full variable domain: DVKVTQSSRYLVKRTGEKVFLECVQDMDHENMFWYRQDPGLGLRLIYFSYDVKMKEKGDIPEGYSVSREKKERFSLILESASTNQTSMYLCASSSPFGLSGDEQFFGPGTRLTVL.

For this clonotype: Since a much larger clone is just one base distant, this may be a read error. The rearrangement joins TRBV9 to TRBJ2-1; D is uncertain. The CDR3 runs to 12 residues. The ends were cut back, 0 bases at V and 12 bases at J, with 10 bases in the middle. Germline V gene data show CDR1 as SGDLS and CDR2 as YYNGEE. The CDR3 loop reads CASSVVVDAQFF. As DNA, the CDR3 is TGTGCCAGCAGCGTAGTCGTTGATGCGCAGTTCTTC. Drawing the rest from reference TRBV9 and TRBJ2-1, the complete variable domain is DSGVTQTPKHLITATGQRVTLRCSPRSGDLSVYWYQQSLDQGLQFLIQYYNGEERAKGNILERFSAQQFPDLHSELNLSSLELGDSALYFCASSVVVDAQFFGPGTRLTVL.

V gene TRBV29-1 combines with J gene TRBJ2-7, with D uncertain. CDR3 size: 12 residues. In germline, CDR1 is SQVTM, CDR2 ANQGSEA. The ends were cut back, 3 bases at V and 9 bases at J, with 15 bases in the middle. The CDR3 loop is CSVDAGPKGQYF. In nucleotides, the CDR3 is TGCAGCGTTGATGCCGGGCCCAAGGGGCAGTACTTC.

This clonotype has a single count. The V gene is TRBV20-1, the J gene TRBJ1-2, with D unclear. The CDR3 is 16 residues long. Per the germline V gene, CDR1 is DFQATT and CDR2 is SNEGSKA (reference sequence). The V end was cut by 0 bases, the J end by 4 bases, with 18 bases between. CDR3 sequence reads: CSARDQRPTYFYGYTF. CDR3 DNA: TGCAGTGCTAGAGATCAGCGGCCTACTTATTTCTATGGCTACACCTTC.

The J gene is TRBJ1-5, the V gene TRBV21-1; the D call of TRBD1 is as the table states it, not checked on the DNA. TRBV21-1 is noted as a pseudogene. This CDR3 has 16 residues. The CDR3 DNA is TGTGCCAGCAGCAAAACCGGCAGGGGGCTAAATCAGCCCCAGCATTTT. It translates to CASSKTGRGLNQPQHF.

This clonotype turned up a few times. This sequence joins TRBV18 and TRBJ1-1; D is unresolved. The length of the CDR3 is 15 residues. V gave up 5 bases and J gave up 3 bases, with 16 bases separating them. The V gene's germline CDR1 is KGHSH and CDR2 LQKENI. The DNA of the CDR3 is TGTGCCAGCTCATCACGACGCCCCGGGGACACTGAAGCTTTCTTT. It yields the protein CASSSRRPGDTEAFF. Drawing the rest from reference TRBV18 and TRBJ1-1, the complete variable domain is NAGVMQNPRHLVRRRGQEARLRCSPMKGHSHVYWYRQLPEEGLKFMVYLQKENIIDESGMPKERFSAEFPKEGPSILRIQQVVRGDSAAYFCASSSRRPGDTEAFFGQGTRLTVV.

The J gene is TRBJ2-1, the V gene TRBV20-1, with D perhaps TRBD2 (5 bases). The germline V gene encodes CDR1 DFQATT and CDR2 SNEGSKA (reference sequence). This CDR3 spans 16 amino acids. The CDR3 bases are TGCAGGGCCTCCCCGATTGGGTCTCCGGGGAACAATGAGCAGTTCTTC. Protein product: CRASPIGSPGNNEQFF.

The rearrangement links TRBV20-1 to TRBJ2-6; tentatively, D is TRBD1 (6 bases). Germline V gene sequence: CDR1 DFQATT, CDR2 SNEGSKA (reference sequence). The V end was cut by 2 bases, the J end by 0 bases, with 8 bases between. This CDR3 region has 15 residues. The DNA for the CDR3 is TGCAGTGCTAGACACAGGGACTCTGGGGCCAACGTCCTGACTTTC. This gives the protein CSARHRDSGANVLTF.

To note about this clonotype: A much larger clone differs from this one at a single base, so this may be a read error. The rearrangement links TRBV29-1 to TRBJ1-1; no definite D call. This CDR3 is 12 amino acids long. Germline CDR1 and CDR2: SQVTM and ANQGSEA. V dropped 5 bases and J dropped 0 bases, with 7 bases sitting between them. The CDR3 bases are TGCAGCGTTTGCGGCCTGAACACTGAAGCTTTCTTT. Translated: CSVCGLNTEAFF.

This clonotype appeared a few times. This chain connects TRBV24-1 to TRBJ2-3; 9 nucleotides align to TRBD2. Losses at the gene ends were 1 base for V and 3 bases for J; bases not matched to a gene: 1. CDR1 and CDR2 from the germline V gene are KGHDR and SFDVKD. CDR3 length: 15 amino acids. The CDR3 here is CATSDLSGGTDTQYF. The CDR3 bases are TGTGCCACCAGTGATTTAAGCGGGGGGACAGATACGCAGTATTTT.

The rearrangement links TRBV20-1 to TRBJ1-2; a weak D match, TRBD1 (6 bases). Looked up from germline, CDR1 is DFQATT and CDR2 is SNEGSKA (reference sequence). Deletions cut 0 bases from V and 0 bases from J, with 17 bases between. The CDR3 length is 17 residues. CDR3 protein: CSARDLARGLTNYGYTF. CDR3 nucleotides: TGCAGTGCTAGAGATCTAGCCAGGGGCCTAACTAACTATGGCTACACCTTC.

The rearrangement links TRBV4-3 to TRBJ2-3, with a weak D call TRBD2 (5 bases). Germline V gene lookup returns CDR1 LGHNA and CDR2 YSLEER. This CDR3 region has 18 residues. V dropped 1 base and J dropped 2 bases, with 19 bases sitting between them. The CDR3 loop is CASSQGTRTGRSTDTQYF. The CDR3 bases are TGCGCCAGCAGCCAAGGAACTAGAACGGGCCGATCCACAGATACGCAGTATTTT.

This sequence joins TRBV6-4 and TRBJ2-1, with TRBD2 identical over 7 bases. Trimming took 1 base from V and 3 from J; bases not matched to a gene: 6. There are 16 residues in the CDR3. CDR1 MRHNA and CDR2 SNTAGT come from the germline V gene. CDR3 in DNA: TGTGCCAGCAGTGACTGGTCTAGCGGTAACTACAATGAGCAGTTCTTC. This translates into CASSDWSSGNYNEQFF.

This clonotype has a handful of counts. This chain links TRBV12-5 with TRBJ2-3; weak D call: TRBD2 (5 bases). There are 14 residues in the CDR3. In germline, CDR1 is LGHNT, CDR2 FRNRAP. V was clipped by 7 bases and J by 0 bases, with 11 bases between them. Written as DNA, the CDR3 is TGTGCTAGTGTGTGGGGAGCTAGCACAGATACGCAGTATTTT. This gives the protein CASVWGASTDTQYF.

The CDR3 region is CASSKYRGTGANEKLFF. The CDR3, as DNA: TGTGCCAGCAGCAAATACAGGGGGACGGGAGCTAATGAAAAACTGTTTTTT. The chain recombines TRBV7-2 with TRBJ1-4; 8 bases are a match to TRBD1. CDR1 is SGHTA, CDR2 FQGNSA, per germline. Trimming removed 5 bases from V and 3 bases from J; junction bases left unmatched: 11. This CDR3 spans 17 amino acids.

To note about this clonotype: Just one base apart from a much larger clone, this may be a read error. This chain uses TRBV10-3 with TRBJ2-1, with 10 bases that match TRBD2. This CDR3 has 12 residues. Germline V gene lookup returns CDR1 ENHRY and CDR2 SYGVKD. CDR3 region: CAISGTSGERFF. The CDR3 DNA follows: TGTGCCATCAGTGGGACTAGCGGTGAGCGGTTCTTC.

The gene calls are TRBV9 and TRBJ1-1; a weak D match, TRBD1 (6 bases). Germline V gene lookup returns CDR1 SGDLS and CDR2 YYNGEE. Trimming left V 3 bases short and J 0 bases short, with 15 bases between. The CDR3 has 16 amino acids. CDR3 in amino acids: CASSARGGGVNTEAFF. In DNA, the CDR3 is TGTGCCAGCAGCGCGAGAGGGGGGGGCGTGAACACTGAAGCTTTCTTT.

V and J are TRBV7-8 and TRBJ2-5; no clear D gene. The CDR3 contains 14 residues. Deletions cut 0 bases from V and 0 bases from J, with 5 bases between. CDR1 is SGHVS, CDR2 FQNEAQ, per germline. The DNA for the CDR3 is TGTGCCAGCAGCTTAGCAGAAGACCAAGAGACCCAGTACTTC. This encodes CASSLAEDQETQYF.

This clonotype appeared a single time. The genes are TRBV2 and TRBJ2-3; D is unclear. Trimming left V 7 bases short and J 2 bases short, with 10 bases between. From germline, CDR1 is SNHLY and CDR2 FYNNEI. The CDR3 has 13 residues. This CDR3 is CASTAAHTDTQYF. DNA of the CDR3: TGTGCCAGCACCGCTGCCCACACAGATACGCAGTATTTT.

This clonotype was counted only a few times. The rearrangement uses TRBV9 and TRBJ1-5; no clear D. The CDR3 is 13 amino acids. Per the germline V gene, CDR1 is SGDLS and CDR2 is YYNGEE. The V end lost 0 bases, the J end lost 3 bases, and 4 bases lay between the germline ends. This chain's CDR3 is CASSVGINQPQHF. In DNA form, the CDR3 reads TGTGCCAGCAGCGTAGGGATCAATCAGCCCCAGCATTTT.

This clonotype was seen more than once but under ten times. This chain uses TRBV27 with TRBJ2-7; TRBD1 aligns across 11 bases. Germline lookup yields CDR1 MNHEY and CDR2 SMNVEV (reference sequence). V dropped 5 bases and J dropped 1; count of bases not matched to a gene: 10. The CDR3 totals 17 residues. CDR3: CASSPGQGATLSYEQYF. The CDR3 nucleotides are TGTGCCAGCAGTCCCGGACAGGGGGCCACCCTTTCCTACGAGCAGTACTTC.

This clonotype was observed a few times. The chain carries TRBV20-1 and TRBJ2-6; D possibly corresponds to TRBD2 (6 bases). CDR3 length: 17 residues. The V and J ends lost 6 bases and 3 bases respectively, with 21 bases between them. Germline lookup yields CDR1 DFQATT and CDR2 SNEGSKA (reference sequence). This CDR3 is CSAPKTSFGVGANVLTF. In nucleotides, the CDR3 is TGCAGTGCACCGAAAACTAGCTTTGGGGTTGGGGCCAACGTCCTGACTTTC.

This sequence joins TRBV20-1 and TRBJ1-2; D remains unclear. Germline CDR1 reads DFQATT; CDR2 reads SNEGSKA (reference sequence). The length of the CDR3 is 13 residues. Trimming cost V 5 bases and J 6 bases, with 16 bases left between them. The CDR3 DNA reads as TGCAGTGCTCCGAGGCCAGGCACGAATGGCTACACCTTC. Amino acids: CSAPRPGTNGYTF.

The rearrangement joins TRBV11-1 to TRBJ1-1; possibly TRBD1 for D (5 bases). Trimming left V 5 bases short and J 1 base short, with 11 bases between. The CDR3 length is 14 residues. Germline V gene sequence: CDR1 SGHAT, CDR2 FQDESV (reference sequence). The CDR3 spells CASSEGRTNTEAFF. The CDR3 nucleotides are TGTGCCAGCAGCGAGGGGAGGACGAACACTGAAGCTTTCTTT.

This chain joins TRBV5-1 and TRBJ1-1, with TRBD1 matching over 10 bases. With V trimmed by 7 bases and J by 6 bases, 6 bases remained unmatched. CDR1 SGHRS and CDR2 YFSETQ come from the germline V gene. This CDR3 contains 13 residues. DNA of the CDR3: TGCGCCAGCGGCCCTGGACAGGGGGCTGAAGCTTTCTTT. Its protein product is CASGPGQGAEAFF.